This TCR beta chain was obtained from a study of breast tumors, draining lymph nodes, adjacent tissues. This clonotype showed up many times. The target antigen is unknown. TCRdb redid the calling of the multiplex PCR reads with MiXCR, one entry per CDR3 protein. This repertoire shows nearly 110,000 distinct CDR3 sequences, around 30% found once; its top ten account for about 6%. The lymph nodes were axillary draining lymph nodes from breast cancer patients. General study points: Most tumor T cells seemingly derive from lymph node, then expand in tumor. That most tumor T cells come from lymph nodes remained unproven.

Sequenced input: axillary lymph node tissue. This sequence was found in a female donor with breast cancer. Some clones in this sample may be carry-over from other donors' samples.

The CDR3 reads CASSLSRAGEQFF. The DNA of the CDR3 is TGTGCCAGCAGCCTATCTCGGGCAGGGGAGCAGTTCTTC. The genes are TRBV7-3 and TRBJ2-1; tentative D call: TRBD1 (5 bases). V lost 5 bases and J lost 10, with 15 bases in between. This CDR3 has 13 residues. CDR1 SGHTA and CDR2 FQGTGA come from the germline V gene. The full variable domain, its missing parts supplied by reference TRBV7-3 and TRBJ2-1, is GAGVSQTPSNKVTEKGKYVELRCDPISGHTALYWYRQSLGQGPEFLIYFQGTGAADDSGLPNDRFFAVRPEGSVSTLKIQRTERGDSAVYLCASSLSRAGEQFFGPGTRLTVL.